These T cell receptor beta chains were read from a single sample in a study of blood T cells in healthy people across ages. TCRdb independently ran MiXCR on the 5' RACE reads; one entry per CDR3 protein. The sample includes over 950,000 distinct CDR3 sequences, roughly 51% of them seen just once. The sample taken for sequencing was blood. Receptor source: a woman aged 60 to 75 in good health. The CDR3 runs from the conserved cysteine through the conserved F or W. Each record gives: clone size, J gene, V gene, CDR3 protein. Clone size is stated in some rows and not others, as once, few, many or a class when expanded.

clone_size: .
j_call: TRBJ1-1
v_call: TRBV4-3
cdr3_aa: CASSQDMTVRPEAFF

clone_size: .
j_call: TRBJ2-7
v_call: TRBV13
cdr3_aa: CASNKGTSGSYEQYF

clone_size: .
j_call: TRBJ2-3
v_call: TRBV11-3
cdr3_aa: CASSLSGRVRDTQYF

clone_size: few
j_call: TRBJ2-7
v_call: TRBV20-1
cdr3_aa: CSARPGLAGSYEQYF

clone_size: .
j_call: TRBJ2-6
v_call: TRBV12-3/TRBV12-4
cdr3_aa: CASSLTGYSGANVLTF

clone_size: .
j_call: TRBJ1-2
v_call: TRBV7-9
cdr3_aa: CASSLVASSNYGYTF

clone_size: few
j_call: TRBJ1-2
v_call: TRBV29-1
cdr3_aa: CSVGSGTRHGYTF

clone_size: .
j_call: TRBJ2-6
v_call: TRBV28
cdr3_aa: CASSLGRSGAGANVLTF

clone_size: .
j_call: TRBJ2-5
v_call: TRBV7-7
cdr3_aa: CASSLRESSGRACGQYF

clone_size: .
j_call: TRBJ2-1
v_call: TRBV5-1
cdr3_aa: CASRFGQGSYNEQFF

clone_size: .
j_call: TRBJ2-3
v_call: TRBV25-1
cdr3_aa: CASSGLSGTSTDTQYF

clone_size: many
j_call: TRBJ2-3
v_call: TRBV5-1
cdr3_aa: CASREGTQRGNTQYF

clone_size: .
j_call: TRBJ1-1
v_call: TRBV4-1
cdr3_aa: CASSQALQGPFVNTEAFF